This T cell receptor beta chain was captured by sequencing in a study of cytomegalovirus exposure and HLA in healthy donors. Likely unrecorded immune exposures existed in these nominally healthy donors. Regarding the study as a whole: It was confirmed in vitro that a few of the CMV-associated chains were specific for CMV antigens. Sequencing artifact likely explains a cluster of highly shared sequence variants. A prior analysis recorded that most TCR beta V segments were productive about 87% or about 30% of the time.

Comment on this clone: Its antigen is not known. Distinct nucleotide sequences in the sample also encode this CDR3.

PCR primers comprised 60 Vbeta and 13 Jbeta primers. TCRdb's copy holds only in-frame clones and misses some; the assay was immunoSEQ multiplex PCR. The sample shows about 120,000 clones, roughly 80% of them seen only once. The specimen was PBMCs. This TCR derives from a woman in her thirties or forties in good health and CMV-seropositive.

The CDR3 region has the DNA TGTGCCAGCAGGAGAGATAGCAATCAGCCCCAGCATTTT. Encoded protein: CASRRDSNQPQHF. The chain employs TRBV2 and TRBJ1-5, with D hard to call. Per germline, CDR1 SNHLY and CDR2 FYNNEI. The CDR3 covers 13 residues. Trimming shortened V by 6 bases and J by 0 bases, and 6 bases separated the two germline ends.